A selection of T cell receptor beta chains follows, all from one sample in a study of cytomegalovirus exposure and HLA in healthy donors. Method: immunoSEQ multiplex PCR; TCRdb's copy keeps in-frame clones and lacks some. Among around 64,000 clones listed, approximately 60% were seen once. The sequencing sample was made of PBMCs. The origin of the receptors is a woman between 45 and 60 years old in good health and CMV-seronegative. Each CDR3 is given with its conserved first and last residue. A D gene is named only where the DNA matches it firmly. Clone size appears in some rows only: once, few, many, or a class for an expanded clone.

NA | TRBJ1-2 | TRBV18 | TRBD1 | CASSPPTGSVYGYTF | TGTGCCAGCTCACCTCCGACAGGGTCGGTCTATGGCTACACCTTC
few | TRBJ2-7 | TRBV9 | TRBD2 | CASSVAETSDYEQYF | TGTGCCAGCAGCGTAGCTGAGACTAGCGACTACGAGCAGTACTTC
NA | TRBJ2-1 | TRBV21-1 | NA | CASSSPGQAYNEQFF | TGTGCCAGCAGTTCTCCGGGACAGGCCTACAATGAGCAGTTCTTC
NA | TRBJ1-1 | TRBV5-4 | NA | CASSLVLGGDTEAFF | TGTGCCAGCAGCTTGGTCCTAGGGGGGGACACTGAAGCTTTCTTT
few | TRBJ1-1 | TRBV5-1 | NA | CASSLGHTITEAFF | TGCGCCAGCAGCTTGGGACATACCATCACTGAAGCTTTCTTT
NA | TRBJ2-5 | TRBV29-1 | TRBD1 | CSVEDWGQGVGTQYF | TGCAGCGTTGAAGACTGGGGACAGGGGGTTGGGACCCAGTACTTC
NA | TRBJ1-5 | TRBV27 | TRBD1 | CASSPRTGTGGNQPQHF | TGTGCCAGCAGTCCACGAACCGGGACAGGGGGCAATCAGCCCCAGCATTTT
NA | TRBJ2-1 | TRBV6-1 | TRBD2 | CASSVLAKNNEQFF | TGTGCCAGCAGCGTACTAGCGAAAAACAATGAGCAGTTCTTC
few | TRBJ2-1 | TRBV4-2 | TRBD2 | CASSQEGTSAYNEQFF | TGTGCCAGCAGCCAAGAAGGGACTAGCGCCTACAATGAGCAGTTCTTC
NA | TRBJ2-4 | TRBV4-2 | NA | CASSQVRENIQYF | TGTGCCAGCAGCCAAGTTCGGGAAAACATTCAGTACTTC
few | TRBJ1-1 | TRBV2 | NA | CAGPEGLNTEAFF | TGTGCCGGTCCTGAGGGTCTGAACACTGAAGCTTTCTTT
few | TRBJ1-3 | TRBV2 | NA | CASRAEAQNTIYF | TGTGCCAGCAGGGCAGAGGCCCAAAACACCATATATTTT